Sequencing of this TCR beta chain was carried out in a study of patients and donors after allogeneic stem cell transplantation. Germline V gene lookup returns CDR1 DFQATT and CDR2 SNEGSKA (reference sequence). With 6 bases removed from V and 5 bases from J, the gap between germline ends came to 19 bases. The CDR3 is 14 residues long. Each CDR3 protein gets one entry after TCRdb re-called the RT-PCR reads with MiXCR. Of about 960,000 distinct CDR3 sequences in the sample, about 20% were seen once. The source of this sequence is a human donor who was either an allogeneic HSCT recipient or a stem cell or donor lymphocyte infusion donor (not recorded which). It is not recorded whose cells these are; they may come from a transplant donor. V and J are TRBV20-1 and TRBJ2-5; possibly TRBD2 for D (6 bases). The sequenced sample was blood, either unsorted or a sorted T cell fraction (not recorded which). This CDR3 is CSAPTTVGRETQYF. The CDR3 DNA reads as TGCAGTGCGCCAACGACTGTGGGGAGGGAGACCCAGTACTTC.